These 11 T cell receptor beta chains came from one sample sequenced in a study of shared clonotypes between healthy human individuals. Profiling relied on immunoSEQ multiplex PCR, and the TCRdb table lists in-frame clones only, not all of them. The table has approximately 2.3 million clones, approximately 93% seen once. Material for sequencing was naive CD4+ T cells from PBMCs. Sample subset: CD45RA+ positively selected. These receptor sequences come from a man between 18 and 35 years old in good health. Some clones in this sample may be carry-over from other donors' samples.

This chain joins TRBV2 and TRBJ2-4; D is perhaps TRBD1 (5 bases). The CDR3 covers 15 residues. V lost 5 bases, J lost 6 bases, and 17 bases lay in between. Germline-derived CDR1 and CDR2 are SNHLY and FYNNEI. The CDR3 region has the DNA TGTGCCAGCAGTCCTAGGGTCACCCAGGGAAACATTCAGTACTTC. It specifies CASSPRVTQGNIQYF.

This clone has just one count. V is TRBV6-1 and J is TRBJ1-1, with TRBD1 matching 7 bases. This CDR3 region has 13 residues. V dropped 5 bases and J dropped 8; count of bases not matched to a gene: 8. CDR1 is MNHNS and CDR2 is SASEGT in the germline V gene. CDR3 loop: CASSTRGQSEAFF. The DNA for the CDR3 is TGTGCCAGCAGTACACGGGGACAGTCAGAAGCTTTCTTT.

The gene calls are TRBV28 and TRBJ2-2; D is undetermined. The CDR3 loop spans 12 amino acids. V lost 6 bases to trimming and J lost 6 bases, with 8 bases between them. In germline, CDR1 is MDHEN, CDR2 SYDVKM. This CDR3 reads CASRAGAGELFF. The CDR3, as DNA: TGTGCCAGCAGAGCTGGGGCCGGGGAGCTGTTTTTT.

The rearrangement joins TRBV29-1 to TRBJ2-3, with D maybe TRBD1 (5 bases). The germline CDR1 and CDR2 sequences are SQVTM and ANQGSEA. The CDR3 has 14 amino acids. Trimming took off 4 bases at V and 4 bases at J, with 15 bases between the two ends. The CDR3 here is CSVAGLLIPDTQYF. As DNA, the CDR3 is TGCAGCGTTGCAGGGTTATTAATCCCAGATACGCAGTATTTT.

The count of this clone is one. The chain is built from TRBV28 and TRBJ2-7, with 9 bases matching TRBD1. Germline assignment: CDR1 MDHEN and CDR2 SYDVKM. J lost 7 bases, V lost 1 base, and 14 bases had no gene match. This CDR3 spans 17 amino acids. CDR3 in amino acids: CASSLYVIGTGSREQYF. Written as DNA, the CDR3 is TGTGCCAGCAGTTTATACGTGATTGGGACAGGGAGTAGGGAGCAGTACTTC.

V is TRBV5-1 and J is TRBJ2-7; maybe TRBD2 (6 bases). Germline CDR1 and CDR2: SGHRS and YFSETQ. Trimming took off 4 bases at V and 4 bases at J, with 12 bases between the two ends. CDR3 length equals 13 residues. Written as DNA, the CDR3 is TGCGCCAGCAGCGGGGGGTCTTTATACGAGCAGTACTTC. Translation: CASSGGSLYEQYF. Complete variable domain (other parts from reference TRBV5-1 and TRBJ2-7): KAGVTQTPRYLIKTRGQQVTLSCSPISGHRSVSWYQQTPGQGLQFLFEYFSETQRNKGNFPGRFSGRQFSNSRSEMNVSTLELGDSALYLCASSGGSLYEQYFGPGTRLTVT.

The V and J genes are TRBV7-9 and TRBJ2-1; 12 bases map to TRBD2. The CDR3 is 19 amino acids. Trimming at V came to 4 bases and at J to 2 bases, leaving 12 bases not matched to a gene. Germline V gene lookup returns CDR1 SEHNR and CDR2 FQNEAQ (reference sequence). CDR3 in DNA: TGTGCCAGCAGCTCTCGTATCGGACTAGCGGGGATACCCTACAATGAGCAGTTCTTC. This sequence encodes CASSSRIGLAGIPYNEQFF.

The chain links TRBV11-2 to TRBJ1-5; D is unresolved. CDR1 is SGHAT, CDR2 FQNNGV, per germline. Trimming took off 0 bases at V and 6 bases at J, with 6 bases between the two ends. This CDR3 has 13 residues. This CDR3 reads CASSLEGSQPQHF. In DNA, the CDR3 is TGTGCCAGCAGCTTAGAAGGAAGTCAGCCCCAGCATTTT.

CDR3 coding DNA: TGTGCCAGCAGTGAGATTACCCAAGAGACCCAGTACTTC. Translating gives CASSEITQETQYF. The rearrangement links TRBV6-1 to TRBJ2-5; no definite D call. Germline loops: CDR1 MNHNS, CDR2 SASEGT. The V end was cut by 3 bases, the J end by 1 base, with 6 bases between. The CDR3 has 13 residues.

This clone was counted a single time. The identical CDR3 is also encoded by other nucleotide sequences in the sample. The CDR3 here is CASRLAGANTGELFF. The DNA for the CDR3 is TGTGCCAGCAGACTAGCGGGGGCGAACACCGGGGAGCTGTTTTTT. This chain uses TRBV19 with TRBJ2-2; 12 nucleotides line up with TRBD2. The CDR3 is 15 residues long. V dropped 9 bases and J dropped 0; count of bases not matched to a gene: 2. The V gene's germline CDR1 is LNHDA and CDR2 SQIVND (reference sequence).

The V and J genes are TRBV28 and TRBJ2-5, with D possibly being TRBD1 (5 bases). The J call may not be correct, given that the DNA end is closer to TRBJ2-7. Germline lookup yields CDR1 MDHEN and CDR2 SYDVKM. The CDR3 is 15 residues long. In DNA, the CDR3 is TGTGCCAGCAGACCTGCCGCAGGGATACCCTACGAGCAGTACTTC. It specifies CASRPAAGIPYEQYF.